The entry below describes one T cell receptor beta chain. As yet, its antigen is unknown. The method was immunoSEQ multiplex PCR; TCRdb's version includes in-frame clones alone and lacks a portion of them. The sample shows tens of thousands of clones, approximately 92% of them seen only once. This sample's time point: week 35, safety follow-up. The investigators gave 300 ug of mutant IDH1 20-mer peptide in each vaccine dose, together with topical imiquimod. Donor tumors were new WHO grade 3 or 4 IDH1-mutant, ATRX-lost astrocytomas. This entry belongs to a study of a mutant IDH1 vaccine in newly diagnosed glioma. Overall study context: Most patients had received both radiotherapy and temozolomide, the prior options being radiotherapy, temozolomide, or both. Whole-study findings and limits: In around 93% of patients, immune responses induced by the vaccine occurred.

From germline, CDR1 is SGHAT and CDR2 FQDESV (reference sequence). CDR3 length: 14 residues. V was pared by 5 bases and J by 5 bases, with 7 bases of the junction left unmatched. The TCR comes from a man in his fifties or sixties with glioma. The chain recombines TRBV11-1 with TRBJ2-5; the match to TRBD1 covers 8 bases. Sequencing used PBMCs, obtained from a glioma patient whose treatment included an IDH1 peptide vaccine. CDR3 nucleotide sequence: TGTGCCAGCAGCCTTCTCGACAGGGGTGAGACCCAGTACTTC. Protein product: CASSLLDRGETQYF.